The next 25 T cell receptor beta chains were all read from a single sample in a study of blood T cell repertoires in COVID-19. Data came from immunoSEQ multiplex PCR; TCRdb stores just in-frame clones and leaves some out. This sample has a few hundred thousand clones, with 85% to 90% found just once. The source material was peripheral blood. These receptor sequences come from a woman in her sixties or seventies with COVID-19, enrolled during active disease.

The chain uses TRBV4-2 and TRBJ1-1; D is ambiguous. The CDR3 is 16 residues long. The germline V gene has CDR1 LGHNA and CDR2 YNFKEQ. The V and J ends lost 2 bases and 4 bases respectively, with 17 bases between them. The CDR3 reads CASSQPRDFRSTEAFF. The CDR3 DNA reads TGTGCCAGCAGCCAACCCCGGGATTTCAGGAGCACTGAAGCTTTCTTT.

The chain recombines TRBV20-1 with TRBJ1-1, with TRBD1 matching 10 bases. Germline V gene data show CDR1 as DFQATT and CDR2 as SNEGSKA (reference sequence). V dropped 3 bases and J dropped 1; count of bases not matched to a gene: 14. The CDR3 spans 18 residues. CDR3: CSASGWDRGRKKNTEAFF. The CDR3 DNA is TGCAGTGCTAGTGGCTGGGACAGGGGAAGGAAAAAGAACACTGAAGCTTTCTTT.

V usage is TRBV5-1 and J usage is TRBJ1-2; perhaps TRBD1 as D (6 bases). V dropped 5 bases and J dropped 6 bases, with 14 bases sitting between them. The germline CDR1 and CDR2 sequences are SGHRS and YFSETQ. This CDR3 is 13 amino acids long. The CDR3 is CASRAQGRDGYTF. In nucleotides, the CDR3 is TGCGCCAGCAGAGCCCAGGGGCGCGATGGCTACACCTTC.

In nucleotides, the CDR3 is TGTGCCAGCAGCTTAGGGGGGGACCTCCACTTT. This translates into CASSLGGDLHF. The chain employs TRBV7-8 and TRBJ1-6, with D perhaps TRBD1 (5 bases). Germline V gene data show CDR1 as SGHVS and CDR2 as FQNEAQ. V was pared by 1 base and J by 15 bases, with 7 bases between. The CDR3 totals 11 residues.

Here the CDR3 reads CASSHPESYSNQPQHF. CDR3 nucleotide sequence: TGTGCCAGCAGTCACCCGGAGAGCTATAGCAATCAGCCCCAGCATTTT. The chain recombines TRBV6-2 or TRBV6-3 with TRBJ1-5, with D unresolved. Trimming removed 5 bases at V and 0 bases at J, with 14 bases between. This CDR3 is 16 amino acids long. Germline V gives CDR1 MNHEY, CDR2 SVGEGT.

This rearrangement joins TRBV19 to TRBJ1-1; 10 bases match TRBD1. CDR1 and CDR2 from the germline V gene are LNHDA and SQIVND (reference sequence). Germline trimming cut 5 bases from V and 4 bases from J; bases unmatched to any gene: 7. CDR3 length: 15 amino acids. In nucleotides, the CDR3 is TGTGCCAGTAGTTCAAGGGACAGGGGTTTCACTGAAGCTTTCTTT. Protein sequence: CASSSRDRGFTEAFF.

CDR3 amino acids: CASSLRFGETQYF. The CDR3 DNA follows: TGCGCCAGCAGCTTAAGGTTCGGGGAGACCCAGTACTTC. The J gene is TRBJ2-5, the V gene TRBV5-1; D remains ambiguous. Germline-derived CDR1 and CDR2 are SGHRS and YFSETQ. V dropped 2 bases and J dropped 5 bases, with 10 bases sitting between them. This CDR3 comprises 13 residues.

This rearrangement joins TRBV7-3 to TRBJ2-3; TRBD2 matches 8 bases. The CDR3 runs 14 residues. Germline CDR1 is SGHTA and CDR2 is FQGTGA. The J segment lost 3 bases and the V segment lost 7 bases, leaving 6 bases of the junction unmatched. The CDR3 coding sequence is TGTGCCAGCAACCCGGGAGGGTTAACAGATACGCAGTATTTT. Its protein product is CASNPGGLTDTQYF.

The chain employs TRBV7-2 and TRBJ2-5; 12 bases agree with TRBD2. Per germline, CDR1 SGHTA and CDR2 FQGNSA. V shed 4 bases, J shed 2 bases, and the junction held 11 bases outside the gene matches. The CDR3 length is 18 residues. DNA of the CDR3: TGTGCCAGCAGCTCCGCGAGGACTAGCGGGGTGGGACAAGAGACCCAGTACTTC. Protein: CASSSARTSGVGQETQYF.

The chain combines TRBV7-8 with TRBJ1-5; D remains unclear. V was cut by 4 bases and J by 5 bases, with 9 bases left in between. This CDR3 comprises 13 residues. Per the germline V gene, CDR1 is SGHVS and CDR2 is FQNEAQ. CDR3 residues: CASSYSPDQPQHF. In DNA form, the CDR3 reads TGTGCCAGCAGCTACAGCCCAGATCAGCCCCAGCATTTT.

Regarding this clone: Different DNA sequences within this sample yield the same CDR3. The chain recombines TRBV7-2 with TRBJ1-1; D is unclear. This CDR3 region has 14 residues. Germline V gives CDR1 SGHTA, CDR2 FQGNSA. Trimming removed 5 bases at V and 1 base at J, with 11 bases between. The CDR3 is CASSLMGGNTEAFF. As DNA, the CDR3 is TGTGCCAGCAGCCTAATGGGAGGGAACACTGAAGCTTTCTTT.

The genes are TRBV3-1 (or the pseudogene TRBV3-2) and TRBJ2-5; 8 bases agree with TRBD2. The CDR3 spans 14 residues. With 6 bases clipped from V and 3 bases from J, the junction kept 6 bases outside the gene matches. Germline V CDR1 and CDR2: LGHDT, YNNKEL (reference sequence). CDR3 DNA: TGTGCCAGCAGAGAGGGGCGGGGGGAAGAGACCCAGTACTTC. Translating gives CASREGRGEETQYF.

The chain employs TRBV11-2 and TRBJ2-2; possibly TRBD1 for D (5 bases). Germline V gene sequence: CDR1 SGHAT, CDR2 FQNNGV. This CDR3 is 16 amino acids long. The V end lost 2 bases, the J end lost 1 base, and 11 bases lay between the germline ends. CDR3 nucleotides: TGTGCCAGCAGCTTAAGGGGCGACAGGAACACCGGGGAGCTGTTTTTT. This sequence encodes CASSLRGDRNTGELFF.

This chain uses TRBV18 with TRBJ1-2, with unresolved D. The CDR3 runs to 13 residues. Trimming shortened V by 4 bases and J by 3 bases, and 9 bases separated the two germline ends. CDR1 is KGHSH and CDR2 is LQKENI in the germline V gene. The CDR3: CASSLGSDYGYTF. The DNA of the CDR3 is TGTGCCAGCTCACTCGGGAGTGACTATGGCTACACCTTC.

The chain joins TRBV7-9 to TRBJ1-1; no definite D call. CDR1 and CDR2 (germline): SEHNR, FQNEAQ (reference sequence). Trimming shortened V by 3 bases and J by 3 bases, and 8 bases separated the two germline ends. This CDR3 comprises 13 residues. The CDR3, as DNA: TGTGCCAGCAGCTTTGTGGCTGACACTGAAGCTTTCTTT. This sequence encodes CASSFVADTEAFF.

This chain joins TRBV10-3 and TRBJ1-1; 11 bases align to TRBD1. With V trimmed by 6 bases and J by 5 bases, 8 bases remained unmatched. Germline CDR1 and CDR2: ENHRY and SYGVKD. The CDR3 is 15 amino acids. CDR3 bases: TGTGCCATCAGGGGGACAGGGGGTGGTGGGACTGAAGCTTTCTTT. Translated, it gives CAIRGTGGGGTEAFF.

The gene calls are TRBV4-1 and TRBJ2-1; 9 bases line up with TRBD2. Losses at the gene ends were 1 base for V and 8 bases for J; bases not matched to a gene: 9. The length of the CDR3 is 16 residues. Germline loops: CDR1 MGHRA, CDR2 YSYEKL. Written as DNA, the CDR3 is TGCGCCAGCAGCCAAGCGGGTAGCGGGGGCGGGGATGAGCAGTTCTTC. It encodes CASSQAGSGGGDEQFF.

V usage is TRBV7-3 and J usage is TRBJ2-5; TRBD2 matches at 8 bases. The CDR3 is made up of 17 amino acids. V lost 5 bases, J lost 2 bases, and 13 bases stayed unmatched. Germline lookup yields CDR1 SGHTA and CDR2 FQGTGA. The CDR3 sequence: CASSLQGGRGVQETQYF. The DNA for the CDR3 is TGTGCCAGCAGCCTCCAAGGAGGGCGGGGGGTTCAAGAGACCCAGTACTTC.

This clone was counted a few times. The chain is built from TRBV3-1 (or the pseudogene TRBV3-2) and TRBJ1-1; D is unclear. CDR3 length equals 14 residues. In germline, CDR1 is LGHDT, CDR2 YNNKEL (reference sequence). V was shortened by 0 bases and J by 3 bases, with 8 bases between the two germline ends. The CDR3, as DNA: TGTGCCAGCAGCCAAGATTGGGCGTACACTGAAGCTTTCTTT. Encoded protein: CASSQDWAYTEAFF.

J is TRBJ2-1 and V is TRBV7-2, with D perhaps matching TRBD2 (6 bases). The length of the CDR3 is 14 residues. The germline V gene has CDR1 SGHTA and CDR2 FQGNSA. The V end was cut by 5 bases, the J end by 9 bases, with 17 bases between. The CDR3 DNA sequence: TGTGCCAGCAGCCCGAGGGACTTGGGGGGTGAGCAGTTCTTC. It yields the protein CASSPRDLGGEQFF.

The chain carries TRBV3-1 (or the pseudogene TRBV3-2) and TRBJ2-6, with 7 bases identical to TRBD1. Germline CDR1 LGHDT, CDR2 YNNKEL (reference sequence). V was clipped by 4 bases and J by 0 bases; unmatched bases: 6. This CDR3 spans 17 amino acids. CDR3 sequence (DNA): TGTGCCAGCAGCCGCGACAGGGTCCGCTCTGGGGCCAACGTCCTGACTTTC. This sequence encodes CASSRDRVRSGANVLTF.

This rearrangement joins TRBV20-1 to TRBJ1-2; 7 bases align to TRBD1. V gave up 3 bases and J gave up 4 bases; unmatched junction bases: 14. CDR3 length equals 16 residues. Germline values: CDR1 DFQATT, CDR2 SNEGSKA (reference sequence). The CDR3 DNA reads TGCAGTGCTAGTCCTGGTCTGGGACAGACCCGCTATGGCTACACCTTC. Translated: CSASPGLGQTRYGYTF.

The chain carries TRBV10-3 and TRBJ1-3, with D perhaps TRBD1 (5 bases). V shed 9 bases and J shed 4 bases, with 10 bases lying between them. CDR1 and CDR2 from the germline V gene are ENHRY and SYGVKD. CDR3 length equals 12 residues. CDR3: CAIGHQGNTIYF. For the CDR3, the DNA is TGTGCCATTGGACACCAAGGAAACACCATATATTTT.

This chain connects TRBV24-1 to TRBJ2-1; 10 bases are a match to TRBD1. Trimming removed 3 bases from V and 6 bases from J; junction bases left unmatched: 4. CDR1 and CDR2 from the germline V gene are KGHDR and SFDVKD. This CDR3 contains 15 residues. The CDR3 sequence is CATSDPGTGVNEQFF. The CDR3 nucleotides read TGTGCCACCAGTGATCCCGGGACAGGGGTCAATGAGCAGTTCTTC.

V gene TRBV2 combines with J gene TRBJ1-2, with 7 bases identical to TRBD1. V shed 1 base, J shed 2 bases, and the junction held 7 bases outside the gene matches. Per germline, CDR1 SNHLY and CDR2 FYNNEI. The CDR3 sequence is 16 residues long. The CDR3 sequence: CASSEGKGGVNYGYTF. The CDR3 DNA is TGTGCCAGCAGTGAAGGGAAAGGGGGCGTGAACTATGGCTACACCTTC.